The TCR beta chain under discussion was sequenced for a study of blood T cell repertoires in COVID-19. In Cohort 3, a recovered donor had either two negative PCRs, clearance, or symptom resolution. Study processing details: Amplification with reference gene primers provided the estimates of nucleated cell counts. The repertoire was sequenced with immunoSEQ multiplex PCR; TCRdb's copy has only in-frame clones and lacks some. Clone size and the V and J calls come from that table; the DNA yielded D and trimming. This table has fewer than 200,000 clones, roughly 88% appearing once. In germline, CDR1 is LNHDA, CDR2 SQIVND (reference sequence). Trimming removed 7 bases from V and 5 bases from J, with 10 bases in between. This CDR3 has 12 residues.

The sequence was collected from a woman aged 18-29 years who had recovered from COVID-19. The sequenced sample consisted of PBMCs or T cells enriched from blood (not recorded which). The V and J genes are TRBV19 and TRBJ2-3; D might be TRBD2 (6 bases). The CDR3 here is CASTGAVDTQYF. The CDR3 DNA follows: TGTGCCAGTACGGGAGCGGTAGATACGCAGTATTTT.